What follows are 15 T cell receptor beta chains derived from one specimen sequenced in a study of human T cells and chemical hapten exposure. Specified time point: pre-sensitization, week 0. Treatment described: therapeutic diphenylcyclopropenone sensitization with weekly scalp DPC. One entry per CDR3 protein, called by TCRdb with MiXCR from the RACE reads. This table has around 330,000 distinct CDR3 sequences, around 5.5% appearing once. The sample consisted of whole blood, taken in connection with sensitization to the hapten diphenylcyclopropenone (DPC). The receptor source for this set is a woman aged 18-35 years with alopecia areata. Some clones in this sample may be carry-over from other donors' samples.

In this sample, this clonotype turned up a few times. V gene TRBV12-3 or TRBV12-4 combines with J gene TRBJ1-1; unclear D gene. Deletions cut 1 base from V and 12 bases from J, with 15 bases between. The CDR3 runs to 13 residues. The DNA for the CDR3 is TGTGCCAGCAGTTTAGGAGAGGGAAGGGAGCCTTTCTTT. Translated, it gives CASSLGEGREPFF.

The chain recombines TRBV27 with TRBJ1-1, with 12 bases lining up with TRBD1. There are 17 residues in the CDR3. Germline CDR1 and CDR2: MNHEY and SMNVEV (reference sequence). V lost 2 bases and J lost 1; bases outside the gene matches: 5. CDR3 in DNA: TGTGCCAGCAGTTTAGAGGGACAGGGGGCCCGGAACACTGAAGCTTTCTTT. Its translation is CASSLEGQGARNTEAFF.

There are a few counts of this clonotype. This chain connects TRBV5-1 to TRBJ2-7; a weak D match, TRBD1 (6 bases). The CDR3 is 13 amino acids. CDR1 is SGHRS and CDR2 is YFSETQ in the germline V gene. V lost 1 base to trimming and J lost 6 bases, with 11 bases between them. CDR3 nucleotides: TGCGCCAGCAGCTTGCGCGACAGGCGCGAGCAGTACTTC. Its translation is CASSLRDRREQYF.

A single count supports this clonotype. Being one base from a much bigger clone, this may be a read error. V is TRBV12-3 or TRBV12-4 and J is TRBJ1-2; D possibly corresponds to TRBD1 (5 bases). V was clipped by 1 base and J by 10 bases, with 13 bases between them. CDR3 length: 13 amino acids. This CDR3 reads CASSLGSGIDYTF. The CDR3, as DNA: TGTGCCAGCAGTTTAGGTTCAGGGATCGACTACACCTTC.

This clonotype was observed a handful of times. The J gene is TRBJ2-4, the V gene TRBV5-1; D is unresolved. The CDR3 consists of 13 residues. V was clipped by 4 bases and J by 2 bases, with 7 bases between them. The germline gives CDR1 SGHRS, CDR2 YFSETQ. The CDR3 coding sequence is TGCGCCAGCAGCCGGGCTTCCAAAAACATTCAGTACTTC. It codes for CASSRASKNIQYF.

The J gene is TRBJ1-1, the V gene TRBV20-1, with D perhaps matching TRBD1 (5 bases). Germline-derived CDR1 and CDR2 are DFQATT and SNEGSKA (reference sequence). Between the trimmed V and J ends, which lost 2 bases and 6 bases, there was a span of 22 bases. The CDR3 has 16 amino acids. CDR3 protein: CSARSSRDRRGAEAFF. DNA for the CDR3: TGCAGTGCTAGAAGTAGCCGTGATCGACGGGGCGCTGAAGCTTTCTTT.

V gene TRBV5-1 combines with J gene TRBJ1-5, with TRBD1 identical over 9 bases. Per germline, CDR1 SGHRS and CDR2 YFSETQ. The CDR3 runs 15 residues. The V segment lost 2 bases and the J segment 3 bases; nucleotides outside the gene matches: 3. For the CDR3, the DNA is TGCGCCAGCAGCTTAACAGGGGGCCCCAATCAGCCCCAGCATTTT. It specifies CASSLTGGPNQPQHF.

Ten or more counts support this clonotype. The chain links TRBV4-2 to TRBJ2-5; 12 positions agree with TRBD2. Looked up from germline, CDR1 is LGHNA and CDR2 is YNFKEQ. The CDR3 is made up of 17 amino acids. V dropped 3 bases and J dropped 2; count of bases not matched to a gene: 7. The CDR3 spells CASSQYSSGGVQETQYF. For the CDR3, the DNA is TGTGCCAGCAGCCAGTACTCTAGCGGGGGGGTGCAAGAGACCCAGTACTTC.

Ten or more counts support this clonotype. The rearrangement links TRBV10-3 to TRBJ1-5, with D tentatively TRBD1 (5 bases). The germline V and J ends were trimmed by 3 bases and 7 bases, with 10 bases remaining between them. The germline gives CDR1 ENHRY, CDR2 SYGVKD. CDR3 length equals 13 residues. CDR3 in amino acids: CAISEGVDQPQHF. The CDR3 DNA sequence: TGTGCCATCAGTGAAGGGGTCGACCAGCCCCAGCATTTT.

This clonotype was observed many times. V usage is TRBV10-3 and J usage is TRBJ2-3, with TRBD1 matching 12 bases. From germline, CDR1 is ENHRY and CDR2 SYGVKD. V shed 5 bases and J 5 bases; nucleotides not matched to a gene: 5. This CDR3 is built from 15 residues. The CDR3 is CAISSGQGAGDTQYF. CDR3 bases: TGTGCCATCAGTTCGGGACAGGGGGCTGGAGATACGCAGTATTTT.

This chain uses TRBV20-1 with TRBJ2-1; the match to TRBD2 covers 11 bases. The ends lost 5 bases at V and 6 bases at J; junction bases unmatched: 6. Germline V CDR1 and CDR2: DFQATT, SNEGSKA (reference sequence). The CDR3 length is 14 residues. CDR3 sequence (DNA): TGCAGTGCTCCTAGACTAGCGGGGACCAATGAGCAGTTCTTC. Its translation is CSAPRLAGTNEQFF.

Here the CDR3 reads CASSEDSNLGEQFF. CDR3 nucleotides: TGTGCCAGCAGCGAGGACTCCAACTTGGGTGAGCAGTTCTTC. The V and J genes are TRBV7-6 and TRBJ2-1, with D maybe TRBD2 (5 bases). The V end was cut by 5 bases, the J end by 9 bases, with 17 bases between. Germline V gene sequence: CDR1 SGHVS, CDR2 FNYEAQ. This CDR3 comprises 14 residues.

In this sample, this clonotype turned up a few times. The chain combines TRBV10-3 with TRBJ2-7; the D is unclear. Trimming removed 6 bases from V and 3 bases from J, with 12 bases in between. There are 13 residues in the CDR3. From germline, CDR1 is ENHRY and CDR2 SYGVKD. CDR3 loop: CAIREKDRYEQYF. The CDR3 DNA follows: TGTGCCATCAGAGAAAAGGACCGCTACGAGCAGTACTTC.

The CDR3: CASSFLAGDEQYF. The CDR3 DNA reads TGCGCCAGCAGCTTTTTGGCAGGGGACGAGCAGTACTTC. The chain recombines TRBV5-1 with TRBJ2-7, with D perhaps TRBD1 (6 bases). This CDR3 is built from 13 residues. V gave up 2 bases and J gave up 5 bases, with 11 bases separating them. CDR1 SGHRS and CDR2 YFSETQ come from the germline V gene.

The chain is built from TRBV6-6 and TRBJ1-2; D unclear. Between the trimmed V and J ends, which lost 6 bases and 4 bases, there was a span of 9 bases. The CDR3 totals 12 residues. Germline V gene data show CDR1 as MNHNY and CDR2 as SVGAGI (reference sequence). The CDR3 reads CASSSEVYGYTF. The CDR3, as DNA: TGTGCCAGCAGCTCCGAGGTCTATGGCTACACCTTC.